This TCR beta chain was captured in a study of blood T cell repertoires in COVID-19. The table lists this clone with a few counts. This specimen includes other DNA sequences encoding the same CDR3. Authors' methods: Estimation of nucleated cell counts was performed using reference gene primer amplification. Assay: immunoSEQ multiplex PCR; the TCRdb copy retains only in-frame clones and omits some. V, J and clone size are those of that table, while D and trimming were read from the DNA. The sample contains more than 250,000 clones, 87% of which appear only once. The length of the CDR3 is 16 residues. Germline V gene lookup returns CDR1 MDHEN and CDR2 SYDVKM. V was pared by 6 bases and J by 7 bases, with 21 bases between.

The sequence came from a man in his forties or fifties with active or convalescent COVID-19. The sample was peripheral blood. This sequence joins TRBV28 and TRBJ1-4; a weak D match, TRBD1 (6 bases). The chain's CDR3 is CASRHHGGGGGEKLFF. The DNA for the CDR3 is TGTGCCAGCAGGCATCACGGGGGGGGCGGGGGTGAAAAACTGTTTTTT.